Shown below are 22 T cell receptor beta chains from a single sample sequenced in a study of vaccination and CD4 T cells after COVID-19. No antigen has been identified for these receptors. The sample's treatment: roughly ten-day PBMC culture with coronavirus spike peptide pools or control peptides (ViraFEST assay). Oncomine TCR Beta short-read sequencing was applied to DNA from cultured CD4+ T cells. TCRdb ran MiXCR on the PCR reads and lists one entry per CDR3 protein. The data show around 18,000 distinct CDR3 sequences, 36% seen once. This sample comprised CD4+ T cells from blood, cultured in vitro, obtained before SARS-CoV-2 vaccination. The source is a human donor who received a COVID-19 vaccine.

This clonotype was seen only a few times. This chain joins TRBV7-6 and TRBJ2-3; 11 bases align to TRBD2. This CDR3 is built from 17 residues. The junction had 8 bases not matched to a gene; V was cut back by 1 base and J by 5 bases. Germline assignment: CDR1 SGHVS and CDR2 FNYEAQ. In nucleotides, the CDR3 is TGTGCCAGCAGCTTAGGGGTAGCGGGGGGGCGAGGAGATACGCAGTATTTT. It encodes CASSLGVAGGRGDTQYF.

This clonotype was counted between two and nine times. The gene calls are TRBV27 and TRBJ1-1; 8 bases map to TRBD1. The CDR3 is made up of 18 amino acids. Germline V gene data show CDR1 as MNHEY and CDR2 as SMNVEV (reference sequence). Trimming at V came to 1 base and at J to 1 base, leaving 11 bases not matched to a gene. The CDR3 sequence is CASSLFAGGLTKNTEAFF. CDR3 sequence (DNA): TGTGCCAGCAGTTTATTCGCAGGGGGCCTTACCAAGAACACTGAAGCTTTCTTT.

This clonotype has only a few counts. CDR3 residues: CASRRVGRRFF. Here the CDR3 DNA reads TGTGCCAGTCGACGGGTAGGTAGACGGTTCTTC. This chain links TRBV2 with TRBJ2-1; no clear D. CDR1 and CDR2 (germline): SNHLY, FYNNEI. Trimming cost V 9 bases and J 15 bases, with 18 bases left between them. This CDR3 contains 11 residues.

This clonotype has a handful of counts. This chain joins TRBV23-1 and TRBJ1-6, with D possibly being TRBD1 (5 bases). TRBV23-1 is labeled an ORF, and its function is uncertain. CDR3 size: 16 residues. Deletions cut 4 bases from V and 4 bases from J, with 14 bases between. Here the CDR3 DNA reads TGCGCCAGCAGTCGACCGACGGGGGGATATAATTCACCCCTCCACTTT. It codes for CASSRPTGGYNSPLHF.

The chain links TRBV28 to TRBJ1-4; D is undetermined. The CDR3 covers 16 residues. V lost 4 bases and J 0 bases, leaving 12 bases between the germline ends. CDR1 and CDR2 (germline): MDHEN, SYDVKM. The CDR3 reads CASSSLGGATNEKLFF. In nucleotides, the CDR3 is TGTGCCAGCAGTTCTCTGGGTGGGGCAACTAATGAAAAACTGTTTTTT.

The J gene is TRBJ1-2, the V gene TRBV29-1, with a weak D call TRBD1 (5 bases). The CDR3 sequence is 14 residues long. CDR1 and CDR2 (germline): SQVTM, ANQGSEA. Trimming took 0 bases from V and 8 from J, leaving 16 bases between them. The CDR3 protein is CSVEERLGVGGYTF. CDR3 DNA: TGCAGCGTTGAAGAGAGACTAGGGGTGGGGGGCTACACCTTC.

The CDR3 sequence is CASSGWSSYNSPLHF. The DNA of the CDR3 is TGTGCCAGCAGTGGGTGGAGCTCCTATAATTCACCCCTCCACTTT. This chain connects TRBV25-1 to TRBJ1-6; D gene ambiguous. The CDR3 is 15 residues long. Per the germline V gene, CDR1 is MGHDK and CDR2 is SYGVNS. Trimming removed 4 bases from V and 0 bases from J, with 7 bases in between.

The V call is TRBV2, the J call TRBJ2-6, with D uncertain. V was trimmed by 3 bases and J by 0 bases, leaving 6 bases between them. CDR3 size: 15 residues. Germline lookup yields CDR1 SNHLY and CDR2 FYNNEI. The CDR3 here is CASSEDTSGANVLTF. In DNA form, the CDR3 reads TGTGCCAGCAGTGAGGATACCTCTGGGGCCAACGTCCTGACTTTC.

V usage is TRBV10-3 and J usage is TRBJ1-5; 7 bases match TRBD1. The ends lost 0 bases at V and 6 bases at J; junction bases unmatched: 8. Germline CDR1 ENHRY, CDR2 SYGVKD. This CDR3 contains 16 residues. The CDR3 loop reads CAISESDRAPGQPQHF. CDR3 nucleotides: TGTGCCATCAGTGAGTCAGACAGGGCCCCGGGTCAGCCCCAGCATTTT.

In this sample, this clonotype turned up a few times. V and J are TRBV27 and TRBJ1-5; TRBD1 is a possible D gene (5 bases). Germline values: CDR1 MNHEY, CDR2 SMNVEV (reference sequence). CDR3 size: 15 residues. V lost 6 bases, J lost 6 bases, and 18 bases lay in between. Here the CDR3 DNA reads TGTGCCAGCAGCTTCGCACGGAACGGGGGTCAGCCCCAGCATTTT. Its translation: CASSFARNGGQPQHF.

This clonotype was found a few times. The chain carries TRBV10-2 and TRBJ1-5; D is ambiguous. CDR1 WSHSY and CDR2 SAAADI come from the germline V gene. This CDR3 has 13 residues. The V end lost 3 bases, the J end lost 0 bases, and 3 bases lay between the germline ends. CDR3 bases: TGCGCCAGCAGTGATCGTAGCAATCAGCCCCAGCATTTT. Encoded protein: CASSDRSNQPQHF.

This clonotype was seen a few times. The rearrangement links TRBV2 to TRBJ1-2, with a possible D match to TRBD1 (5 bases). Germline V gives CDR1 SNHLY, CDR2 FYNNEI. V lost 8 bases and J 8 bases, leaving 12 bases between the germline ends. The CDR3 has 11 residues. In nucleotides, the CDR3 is TGTGCCAGCGGGGGGGAGGCCGGCTACACCTTC. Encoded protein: CASGGEAGYTF. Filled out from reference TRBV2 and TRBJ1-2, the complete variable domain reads EPEVTQTPSHQVTQMGQEVILRCVPISNHLYFYWYRQILGQKVEFLVSFYNNEISEKSEIFDDQFSVERPDGSNFTLKIRSTKLEDSAMYFCASGGEAGYTFGSGTRLTVV.

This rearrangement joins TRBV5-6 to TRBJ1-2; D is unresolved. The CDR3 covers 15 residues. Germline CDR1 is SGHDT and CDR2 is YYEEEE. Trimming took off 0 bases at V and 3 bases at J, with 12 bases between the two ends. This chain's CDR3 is CASSLGPQRDYGYTF. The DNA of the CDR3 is TGTGCCAGCAGCTTGGGGCCCCAGAGGGACTATGGCTACACCTTC.

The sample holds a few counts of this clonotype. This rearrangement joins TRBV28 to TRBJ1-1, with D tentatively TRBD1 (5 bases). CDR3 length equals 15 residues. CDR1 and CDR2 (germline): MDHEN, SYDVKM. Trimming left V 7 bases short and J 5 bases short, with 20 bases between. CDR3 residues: CASTETQGVGTEAFF. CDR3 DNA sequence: TGTGCCAGCACCGAGACCCAGGGTGTAGGGACTGAAGCTTTCTTT.

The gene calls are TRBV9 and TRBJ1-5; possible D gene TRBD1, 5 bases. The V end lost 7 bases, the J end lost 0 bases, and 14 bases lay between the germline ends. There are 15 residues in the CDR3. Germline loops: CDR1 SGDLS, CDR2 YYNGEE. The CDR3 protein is CASGGPSFSNQPQHF. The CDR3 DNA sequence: TGTGCCAGCGGGGGTCCATCGTTTAGCAATCAGCCCCAGCATTTT.

The CDR3 here is CASSQDRTSGGEWYNEQFF. The CDR3 region has the DNA TGTGCCAGCAGCCAAGACCGGACTAGCGGGGGGGAGTGGTACAATGAGCAGTTCTTC. The genes are TRBV4-2 and TRBJ2-1; 15 bases are a match to TRBD2. From germline, CDR1 is LGHNA and CDR2 YNFKEQ. The CDR3 is made up of 19 amino acids. Germline trimming cut 0 bases from V and 4 bases from J; bases unmatched to any gene: 7.

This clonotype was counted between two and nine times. The chain's CDR3 is CASSSRLAGGPRQETQYF. CDR3 nucleotides: TGTGCCAGCAGCTCCCGACTAGCGGGGGGGCCTAGGCAAGAGACCCAGTACTTC. The rearrangement uses TRBV7-9 and TRBJ2-5, with 14 bases that match TRBD2. The CDR3 is 18 amino acids. Germline lookup yields CDR1 SEHNR and CDR2 FQNEAQ (reference sequence). V lost 4 bases, J lost 2 bases, and 9 bases stayed unmatched.

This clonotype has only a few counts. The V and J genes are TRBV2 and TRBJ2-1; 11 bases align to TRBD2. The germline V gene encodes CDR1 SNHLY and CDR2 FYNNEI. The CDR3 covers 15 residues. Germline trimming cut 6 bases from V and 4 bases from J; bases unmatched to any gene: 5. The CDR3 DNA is TGTGCCAGCAGCGAGCTAGCGGGGGGATACAATGAGCAGTTCTTC. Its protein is CASSELAGGYNEQFF.

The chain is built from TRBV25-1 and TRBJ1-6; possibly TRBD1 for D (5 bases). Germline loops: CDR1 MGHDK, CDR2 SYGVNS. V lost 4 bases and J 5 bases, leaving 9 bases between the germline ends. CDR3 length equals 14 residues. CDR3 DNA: TGTGCCAGCAGTGCCGGGGGTAATAATTCACCCCTCCACTTT. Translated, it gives CASSAGGNNSPLHF.

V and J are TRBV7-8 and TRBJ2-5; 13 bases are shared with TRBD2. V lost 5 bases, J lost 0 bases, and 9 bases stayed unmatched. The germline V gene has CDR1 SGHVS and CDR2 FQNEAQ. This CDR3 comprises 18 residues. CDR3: CASSPGTSGIRYQETQYF. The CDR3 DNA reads TGTGCCAGCAGCCCCGGGACTAGCGGGATCCGATACCAAGAGACCCAGTACTTC.

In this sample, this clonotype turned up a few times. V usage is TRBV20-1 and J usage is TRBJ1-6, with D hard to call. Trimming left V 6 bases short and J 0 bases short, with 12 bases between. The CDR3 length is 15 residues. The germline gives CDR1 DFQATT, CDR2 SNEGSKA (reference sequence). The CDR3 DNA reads TGCAGTGCCCCCCACGACACCTCCTATAATTCACCCCTCCACTTT. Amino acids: CSAPHDTSYNSPLHF.

CDR3: CASRPGTGAEAFF. The CDR3 bases are TGCGCCAGCAGACCCGGGACAGGGGCTGAAGCTTTCTTT. The chain combines TRBV5-1 with TRBJ1-1; 10 bases are a match to TRBD1. V lost 5 bases and J lost 6; bases outside the gene matches: 4. The CDR3 consists of 13 residues. CDR1 is SGHRS, CDR2 YFSETQ, per germline.